The present T cell receptor (beta chain) was sequenced within a study of shared clonotypes between healthy human individuals. Findings of the study overall: Since donors were few, the genetic and exposure-history diversity represented was limited. Naive subsets usually exceeded memory subsets in estimated richness.

Notes on this clone: The antigen is undetermined.

Germline lookup yields CDR1 SGDLS and CDR2 YYNGEE. The CDR3 runs 17 residues. J gave up 5 bases and V 4 bases, and 14 bases lay outside the gene matches. Only in-frame clones appear in the TCRdb table, and some are missing; sequencing was by immunoSEQ multiplex PCR. The sample lists approximately 940,000 clones; 76% were seen once. This chain connects TRBV9 to TRBJ2-1; 8 bases match TRBD2. Sequenced sample: memory CD4+ T cells sorted from blood. Subset given: CD45RA-negative fraction. This clonotype originated in a young man in good health. The CDR3 coding sequence is TGTGCCAGCAGCTCAGGAGGAGCGGGAGTACAAAACAATGAGCAGTTCTTC. This translates into CASSSGGAGVQNNEQFF.